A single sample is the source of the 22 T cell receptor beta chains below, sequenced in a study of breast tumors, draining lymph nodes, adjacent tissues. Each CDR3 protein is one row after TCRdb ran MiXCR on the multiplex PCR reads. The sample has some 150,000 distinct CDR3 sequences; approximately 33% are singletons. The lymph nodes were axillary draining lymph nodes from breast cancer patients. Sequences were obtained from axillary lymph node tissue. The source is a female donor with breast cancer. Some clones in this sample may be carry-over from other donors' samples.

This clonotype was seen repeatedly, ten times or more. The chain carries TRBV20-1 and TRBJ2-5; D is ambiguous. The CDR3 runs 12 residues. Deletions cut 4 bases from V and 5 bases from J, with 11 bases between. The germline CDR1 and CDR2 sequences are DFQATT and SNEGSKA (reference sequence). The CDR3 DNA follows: TGCAGTGCTATACGGGTGATCGAGACCCAGTACTTC. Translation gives CSAIRVIETQYF.

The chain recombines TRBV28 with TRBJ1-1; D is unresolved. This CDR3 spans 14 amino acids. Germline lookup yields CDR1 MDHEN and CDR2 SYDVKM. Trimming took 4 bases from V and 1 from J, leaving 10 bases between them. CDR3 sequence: CASSSAGGNTEAFF. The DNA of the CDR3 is TGTGCCAGCAGTTCGGCAGGTGGGAACACTGAAGCTTTCTTT.

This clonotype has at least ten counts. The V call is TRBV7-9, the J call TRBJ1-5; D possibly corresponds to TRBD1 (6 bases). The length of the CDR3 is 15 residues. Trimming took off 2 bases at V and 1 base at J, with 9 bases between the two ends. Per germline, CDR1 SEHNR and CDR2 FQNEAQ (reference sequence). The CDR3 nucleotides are TGTGCCAGCAGCTTACAGGGGACGAGCAATCAGCCCCAGCATTTT. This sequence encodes CASSLQGTSNQPQHF.

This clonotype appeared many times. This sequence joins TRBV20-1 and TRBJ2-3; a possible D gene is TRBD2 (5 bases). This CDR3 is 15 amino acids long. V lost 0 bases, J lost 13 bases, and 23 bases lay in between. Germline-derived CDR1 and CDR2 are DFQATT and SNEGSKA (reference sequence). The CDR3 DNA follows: TGCAGTGCTAGAGATCAGTGGAAGTCGTTCGGGGAGAAGTATTTT. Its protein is CSARDQWKSFGEKYF.

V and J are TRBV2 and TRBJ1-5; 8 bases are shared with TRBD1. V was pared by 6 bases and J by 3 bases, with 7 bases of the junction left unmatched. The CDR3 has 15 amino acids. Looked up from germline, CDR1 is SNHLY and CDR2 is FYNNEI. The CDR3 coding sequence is TGTGCCAGCAGACCGGGACAGGTTGACAATCAGCCCCAGCATTTT. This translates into CASRPGQVDNQPQHF.

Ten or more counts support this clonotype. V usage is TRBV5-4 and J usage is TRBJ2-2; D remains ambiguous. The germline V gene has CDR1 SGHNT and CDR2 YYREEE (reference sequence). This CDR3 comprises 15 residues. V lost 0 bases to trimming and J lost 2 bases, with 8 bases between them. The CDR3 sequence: CASSLDLGNTGELFF. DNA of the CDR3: TGTGCCAGCAGCTTGGATCTGGGAAACACCGGGGAGCTGTTTTTT.

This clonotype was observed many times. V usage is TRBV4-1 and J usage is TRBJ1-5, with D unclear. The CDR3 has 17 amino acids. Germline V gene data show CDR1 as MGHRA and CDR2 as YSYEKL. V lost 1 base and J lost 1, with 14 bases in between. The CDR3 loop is CASSQGAAWISNQPQHF. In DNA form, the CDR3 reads TGCGCCAGCAGCCAAGGGGCGGCCTGGATAAGCAATCAGCCCCAGCATTTT.

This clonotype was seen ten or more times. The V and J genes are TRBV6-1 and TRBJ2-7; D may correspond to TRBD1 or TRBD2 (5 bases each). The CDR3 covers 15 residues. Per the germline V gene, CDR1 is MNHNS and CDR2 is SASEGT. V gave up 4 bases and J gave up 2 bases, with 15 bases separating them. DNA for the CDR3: TGTGCCAGCAGTGGGTTTGGGACGGATGCCTACGAGCAGTACTTC. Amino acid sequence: CASSGFGTDAYEQYF.

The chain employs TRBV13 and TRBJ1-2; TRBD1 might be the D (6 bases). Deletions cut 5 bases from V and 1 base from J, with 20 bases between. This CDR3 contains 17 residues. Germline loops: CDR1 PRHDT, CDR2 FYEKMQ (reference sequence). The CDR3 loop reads CASSLPSYRDINYGYTF. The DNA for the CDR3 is TGTGCCAGCAGCCTACCATCCTACCGGGACATTAACTATGGCTACACCTTC.

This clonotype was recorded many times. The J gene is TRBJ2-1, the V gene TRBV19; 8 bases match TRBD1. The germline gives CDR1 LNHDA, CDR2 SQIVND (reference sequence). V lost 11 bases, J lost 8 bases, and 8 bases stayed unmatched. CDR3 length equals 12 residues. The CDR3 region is CARTKTGDEQFF. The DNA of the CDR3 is TGTGCCCGTACTAAGACAGGGGATGAGCAGTTCTTC.

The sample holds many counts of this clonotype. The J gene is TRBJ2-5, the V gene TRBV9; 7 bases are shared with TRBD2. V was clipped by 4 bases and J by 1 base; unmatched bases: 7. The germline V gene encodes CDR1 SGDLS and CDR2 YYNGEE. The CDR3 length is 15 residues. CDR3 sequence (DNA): TGTGCCAGCAGCCCGGGCGGGGGAGTCCAAGAGACCCAGTACTTC. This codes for CASSPGGGVQETQYF.

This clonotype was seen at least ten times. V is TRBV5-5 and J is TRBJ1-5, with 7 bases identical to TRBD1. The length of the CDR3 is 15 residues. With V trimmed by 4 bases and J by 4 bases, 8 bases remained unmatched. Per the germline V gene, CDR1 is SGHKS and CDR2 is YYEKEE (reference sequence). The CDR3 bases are TGTGCCAGCAGCGTTTCAGGGGGTTTGAATCAGCCCCAGCATTTT. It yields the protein CASSVSGGLNQPQHF.

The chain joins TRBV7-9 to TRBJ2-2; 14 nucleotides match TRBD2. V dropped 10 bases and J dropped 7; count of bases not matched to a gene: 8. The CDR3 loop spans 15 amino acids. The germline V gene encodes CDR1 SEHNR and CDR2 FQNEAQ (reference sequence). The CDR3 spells CATGLAGVPFGELFF. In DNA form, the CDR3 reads TGTGCCACGGGACTAGCGGGAGTGCCCTTCGGGGAGCTGTTTTTT.

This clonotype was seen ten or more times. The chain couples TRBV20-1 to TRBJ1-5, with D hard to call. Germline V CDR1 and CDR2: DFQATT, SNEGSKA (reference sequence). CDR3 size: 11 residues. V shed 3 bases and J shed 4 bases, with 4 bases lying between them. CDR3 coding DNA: TGCAGTGCTAGGGATAATCAGCCCCAGCATTTT. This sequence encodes CSARDNQPQHF.

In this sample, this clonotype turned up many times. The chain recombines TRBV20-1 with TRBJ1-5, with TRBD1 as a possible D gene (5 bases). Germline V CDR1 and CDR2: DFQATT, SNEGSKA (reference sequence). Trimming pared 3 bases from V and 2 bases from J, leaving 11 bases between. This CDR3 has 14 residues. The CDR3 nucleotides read TGCAGTGCTAGGCGGCAGGGAGGCAATCAGCCCCAGCATTTT. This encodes CSARRQGGNQPQHF.

CDR3 bases: TGCGCCAGCAGCTTGGCAGCCCGTAATGAAAAACTGTTTTTT. It is translated as CASSLAARNEKLFF. The J gene is TRBJ1-4, the V gene TRBV5-1, with D unclear. CDR3 length equals 14 residues. The germline V and J ends were trimmed by 0 bases and 4 bases, with 7 bases remaining between them. Germline values: CDR1 SGHRS, CDR2 YFSETQ.

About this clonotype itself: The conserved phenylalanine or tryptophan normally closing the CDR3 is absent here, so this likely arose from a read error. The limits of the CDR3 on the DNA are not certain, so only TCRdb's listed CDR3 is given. CDR3 in amino acids: CASSLYATY. The chain couples TRBV7-6 to TRBJ1-2. In germline, CDR1 is SGHVS, CDR2 FNYEAQ. The CDR3 region is 9 residues in length, termini included.

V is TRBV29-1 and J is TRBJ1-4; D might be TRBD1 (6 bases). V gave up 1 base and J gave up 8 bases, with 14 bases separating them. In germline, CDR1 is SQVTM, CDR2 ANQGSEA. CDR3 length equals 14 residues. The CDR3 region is CSVEVGGQGEKLFF. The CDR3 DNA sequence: TGCAGCGTTGAAGTCGGGGGGCAGGGCGAAAAACTGTTTTTT.

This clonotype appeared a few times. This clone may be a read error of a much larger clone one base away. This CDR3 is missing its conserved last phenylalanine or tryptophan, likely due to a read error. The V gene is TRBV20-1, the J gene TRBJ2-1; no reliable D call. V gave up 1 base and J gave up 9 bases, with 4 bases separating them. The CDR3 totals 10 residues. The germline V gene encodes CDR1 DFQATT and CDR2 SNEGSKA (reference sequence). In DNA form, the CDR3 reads TGCAGTGCTAGAGTTAGTGAGCAGTTCTCC. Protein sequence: CSARVSEQFS.

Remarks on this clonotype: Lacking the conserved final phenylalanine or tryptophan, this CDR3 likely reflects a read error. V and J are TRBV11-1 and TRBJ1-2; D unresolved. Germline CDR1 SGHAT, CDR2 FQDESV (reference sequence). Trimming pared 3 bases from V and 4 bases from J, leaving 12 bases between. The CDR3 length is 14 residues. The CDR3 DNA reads TGTGCCAGCAGCTTGGAAGGGTCCAGCTATGGCTACACCATC. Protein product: CASSLEGSSYGYTI.

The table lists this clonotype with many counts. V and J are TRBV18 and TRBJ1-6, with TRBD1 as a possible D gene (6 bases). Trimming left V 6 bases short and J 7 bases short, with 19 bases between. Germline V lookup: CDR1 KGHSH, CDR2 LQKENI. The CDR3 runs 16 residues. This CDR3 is CASSPNRAKENSPLHF. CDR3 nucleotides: TGTGCCAGCTCCCCCAACAGGGCGAAGGAGAATTCACCCCTCCACTTT.

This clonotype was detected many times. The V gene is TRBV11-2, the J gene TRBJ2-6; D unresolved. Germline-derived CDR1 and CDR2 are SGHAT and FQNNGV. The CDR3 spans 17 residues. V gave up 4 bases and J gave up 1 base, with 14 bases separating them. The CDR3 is CASSSDGWASGANVLTF. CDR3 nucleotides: TGTGCCAGCAGCTCAGATGGATGGGCGTCTGGGGCCAACGTCCTGACTTTC. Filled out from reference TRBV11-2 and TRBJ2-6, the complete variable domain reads EAGVAQSPRYKIIEKRQSVAFWCNPISGHATLYWYQQILGQGPKLLIQFQNNGVVDDSQLPKDRFSAERLKGVDSTLKIQPAKLEDSAVYLCASSSDGWASGANVLTFGAGSRLTVL.